What follows are 2 T cell receptor beta chains derived from one specimen sequenced in a study of a mutant IDH1 vaccine in newly diagnosed glioma. Their cognate antigens are unknown. Described time point: week 5, during vaccination. Vaccine doses each comprised 300 ug of mutant IDH1 20-mer peptide, with topical imiquimod. TCRdb keeps only in-frame clones here, not all; method: immunoSEQ multiplex PCR. The table has over 55,000 clones, 70% to 85% seen once. The source material was PBMCs, sampled from a glioma patient whose treatment included an IDH1 peptide vaccine. Receptors originate from a woman aged 18-35 years with glioma. Some clones in this sample may be carry-over from other donors' samples.

This sequence joins TRBV2 and TRBJ2-2; tentatively, D is TRBD1 or TRBD2 (5 bases each). Germline V gene sequence: CDR1 SNHLY, CDR2 FYNNEI. Trimming pared 10 bases from V and 5 bases from J, leaving 11 bases between. This CDR3 region has 12 residues. CDR3 protein: CAIPEGTGELFF. The DNA of the CDR3 is TGTGCCATCCCAGAGGGGACCGGGGAGCTGTTTTTT.

Only a few counts were recorded for this clone. The V call is TRBV10-3, the J call TRBJ1-5; 9 positions agree with TRBD1. The V and J ends lost 6 bases and 4 bases, in that order; junction bases with no gene match: 7. Germline assignment: CDR1 ENHRY and CDR2 SYGVKD. The CDR3 is 15 amino acids. The CDR3 DNA follows: TGTGCCATCAGCCCGACAGGGGGAGGGAATCAGCCCCAGCATTTT. It codes for CAISPTGGGNQPQHF.